The 15 T cell receptor beta chains in this list originate from one sample, sequenced in a study of T cell clones after liver transplantation. Sequenced by immunoSEQ multiplex PCR; TCRdb stores in-frame clones only, minus some. The sample consists of fewer than 80,000 clones, 84% of them appearing once. This material consisted of CD4+ T cells from blood, taken around 50 months after liver transplant. The receptors come from a human patient who received a liver transplant. Some T cells may be graft donor cells.

This chain uses TRBV15 with TRBJ1-5, with a weak D call TRBD1 (5 bases). The V gene's germline CDR1 is LNHNV and CDR2 YYDKDF (reference sequence). V was cut by 1 base and J by 4 bases, with 8 bases left in between. The CDR3 totals 14 residues. CDR3 sequence: CATSRAGGNQPQHF. The CDR3 DNA sequence: TGTGCCACCAGCAGAGCTGGGGGGAATCAGCCCCAGCATTTT.

V and J are TRBV28 and TRBJ2-3, with D uncertain. The V and J ends lost 4 bases and 6 bases respectively, with 8 bases between them. CDR3 length: 12 residues. Germline CDR1 reads MDHEN; CDR2 reads SYDVKM. CDR3 in DNA: TGTGCCAGCAGTTCCACTCGGGATACGCAGTATTTT. Amino acids: CASSSTRDTQYF. The whole variable domain, filled in from reference TRBV28 and TRBJ2-3, reads DVKVTQSSRYLVKRTGEKVFLECVQDMDHENMFWYRQDPGLGLRLIYFSYDVKMKEKGDIPEGYSVSREKKERFSLILESASTNQTSMYLCASSSTRDTQYFGPGTRLTVL.

The chain uses TRBV9 and TRBJ2-2; TRBD2 might be the D (5 bases). Germline values: CDR1 SGDLS, CDR2 YYNGEE. The CDR3 sequence is 13 residues long. Trimming removed 2 bases from V and 8 bases from J, with 10 bases in between. CDR3 sequence: CASSVSGEGELFF. The CDR3, as DNA: TGTGCCAGCAGCGTCTCCGGGGAAGGGGAGCTGTTTTTT.

V usage is TRBV5-4 and J usage is TRBJ2-4; no firm D call. Trimming cost V 2 bases and J 0 bases, with 9 bases left between them. Germline V lookup: CDR1 SGHNT, CDR2 YYREEE (reference sequence). CDR3 length: 15 amino acids. The CDR3, as DNA: TGTGCCAGCAGCTTCAATGGTTTAGCCAAAAACATTCAGTACTTC. Residues: CASSFNGLAKNIQYF.

The chain couples TRBV28 to TRBJ2-3; D may be TRBD1 or TRBD2 (5 bases each). CDR3 length: 16 residues. V dropped 4 bases and J dropped 3 bases, with 17 bases sitting between them. Germline loops: CDR1 MDHEN, CDR2 SYDVKM. CDR3 protein: CASSSPPGAATDTQYF. The CDR3 DNA reads as TGTGCCAGCAGTTCCCCCCCCGGGGCGGCAACAGATACGCAGTATTTT.

The CDR3 DNA reads as TGTGCCAGCAGCCCTGGGAGATACAATGAGCAGTTCTTC. Translation: CASSPGRYNEQFF. The chain links TRBV6-4 to TRBJ2-1; perhaps TRBD2 as D (5 bases). Between the trimmed V and J ends, which lost 6 bases and 4 bases, there was a span of 10 bases. This CDR3 has 13 residues. Germline V gives CDR1 MRHNA, CDR2 SNTAGT.

The chain carries TRBV29-1 and TRBJ2-7, with 8 bases fitting TRBD2. Germline CDR1 SQVTM, CDR2 ANQGSEA. V dropped 6 bases and J dropped 7; count of bases not matched to a gene: 8. CDR3 length: 12 residues. The CDR3 bases are TGCAGCGTGATGACTAGCGCTAAGGAGCAGTACTTC. Its translation: CSVMTSAKEQYF.

The V and J genes are TRBV6-6 and TRBJ2-1; no clear D. Germline values: CDR1 MNHNY, CDR2 SVGAGI (reference sequence). This CDR3 contains 14 residues. V dropped 2 bases and J dropped 7 bases, with 12 bases sitting between them. As DNA, the CDR3 is TGTGCCAGCAGTTACGGGTCCTCGGCTAATGAGCAGTTCTTC. It codes for CASSYGSSANEQFF.

Only one count was recorded for this clone. The chain couples TRBV6-6 to TRBJ2-5; TRBD1 aligns across 7 bases. From germline, CDR1 is MNHNY and CDR2 SVGAGI (reference sequence). The CDR3 length is 15 residues. V dropped 0 bases and J dropped 2; count of bases not matched to a gene: 3. As DNA, the CDR3 is TGTGCCAGCAGTTACTCAGGGGGCGGGCAAGAGACCCAGTACTTC. It translates to CASSYSGGGQETQYF.

The chain recombines TRBV7-9 with TRBJ1-1; 9 bases line up with TRBD1. The CDR3 contains 15 residues. CDR1 and CDR2 (germline): SEHNR, FQNEAQ (reference sequence). Trimming took 4 bases from V and 3 from J; bases not matched to a gene: 6. Here the CDR3 reads CASSYSTGGDTEAFF. CDR3 in DNA: TGTGCCAGCAGCTACTCGACAGGGGGAGACACTGAAGCTTTCTTT. Filled out from reference TRBV7-9 and TRBJ1-1, the complete variable domain reads DTGVSQNPRHKITKRGQNVTFRCDPISEHNRLYWYRQTLGQGPEFLTYFQNEAQLEKSRLLSDRFSAERPKGSFSTLEIQRTEQGDSAMYLCASSYSTGGDTEAFFGQGTRLTVV.

V gene TRBV13 combines with J gene TRBJ1-4, with D hard to call. The V and J ends lost 0 bases and 8 bases respectively, with 10 bases between them. The CDR3 covers 14 residues. Germline loops: CDR1 PRHDT, CDR2 FYEKMQ (reference sequence). For the CDR3, the DNA is TGTGCCAGCAGCTTAGGCCTAAGAGGAGAAAAACTGTTTTTT. Translating it yields CASSLGLRGEKLFF.

The table lists this clone with a few counts. The V gene is TRBV6-6, the J gene TRBJ1-2; perhaps TRBD1 as D (6 bases). Germline V CDR1 and CDR2: MNHNY, SVGAGI (reference sequence). This CDR3 spans 14 amino acids. V was shortened by 2 bases and J by 8 bases, with 15 bases between the two germline ends. CDR3 amino acids: CASSYEFTGNGYTF. Here the CDR3 DNA reads TGTGCCAGCAGTTACGAGTTCACAGGGAACGGCTACACCTTC.

Regarding this clone: In the same sample, other DNA sequences code for this CDR3. J is TRBJ1-1 and V is TRBV7-3; the D gene is possibly TRBD1 (5 bases). The CDR3 is 13 amino acids. Looked up from germline, CDR1 is SGHTA and CDR2 is FQGTGA. V lost 3 bases to trimming and J lost 1 base, with 6 bases between them. The CDR3 DNA is TGTGCCAGCAGCTTTGGGGGGAACACTGAAGCTTTCTTT. The encoded protein is CASSFGGNTEAFF.

The CDR3 loop is CASSLAVSGTSNEQFF. The CDR3 DNA reads TGCGCCAGCAGCTTGGCGGTTAGCGGGACCTCCAATGAGCAGTTCTTC. The chain links TRBV5-1 to TRBJ2-1, with TRBD2 identical over 8 bases. Trimming cost V 0 bases and J 6 bases; bases outside gene matches: 8. The CDR3 runs 16 residues. Germline loops: CDR1 SGHRS, CDR2 YFSETQ. Drawing the rest from reference TRBV5-1 and TRBJ2-1, the complete variable domain is KAGVTQTPRYLIKTRGQQVTLSCSPISGHRSVSWYQQTPGQGLQFLFEYFSETQRNKGNFPGRFSGRQFSNSRSEMNVSTLELGDSALYLCASSLAVSGTSNEQFFGPGTRLTVL.

About this clone: The same CDR3 arises from other DNA sequences in this sample as well. The V call is TRBV4-1, the J call TRBJ1-5, with a possible D match to TRBD1 (6 bases). Germline CDR1 MGHRA, CDR2 YSYEKL. Trimming stripped 0 bases from V and 5 bases from J, with 11 bases between. The CDR3 is 15 residues long. The CDR3 is CASSQEGTRDQPQHF. The CDR3 DNA sequence: TGCGCCAGCAGCCAAGAGGGGACAAGGGATCAGCCCCAGCATTTT.